This T cell receptor beta chain was captured in a study of blood T cells in healthy people across ages. The second PCR ran about 6 to 12 cycles with a sample-barcoded 5' primer and J-beta primers. TCRdb reanalysed the 5' RACE reads using MiXCR and keeps one entry per CDR3 protein. The repertoire includes roughly 680,000 distinct CDR3 sequences, about half of them detected once, and roughly 30% sits in the top ten. Sequenced: blood. The receptor was isolated from an older woman in good health.

In DNA form, the CDR3 reads TGCAGCGTTGGGTGGTCAACAACGGGGTATGAGCAGTTCTTC. Translation gives CSVGWSTTGYEQFF. The genes are TRBV29-1 and TRBJ2-1; weak D call: TRBD2 (5 bases). The CDR3 runs 14 residues. V was pared by 4 bases and J by 8 bases, with 18 bases between. Per the germline V gene, CDR1 is SQVTM and CDR2 is ANQGSEA.